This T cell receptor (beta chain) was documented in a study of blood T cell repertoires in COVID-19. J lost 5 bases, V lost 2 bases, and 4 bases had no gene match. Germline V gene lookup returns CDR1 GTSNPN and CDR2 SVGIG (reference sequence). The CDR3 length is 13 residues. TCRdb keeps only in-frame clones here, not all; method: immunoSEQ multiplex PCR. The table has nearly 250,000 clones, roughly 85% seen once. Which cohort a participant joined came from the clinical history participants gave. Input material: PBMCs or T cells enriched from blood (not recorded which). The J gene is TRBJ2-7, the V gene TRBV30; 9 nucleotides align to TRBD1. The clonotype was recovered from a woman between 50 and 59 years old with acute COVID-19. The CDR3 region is CAWSRDRAHEQYF. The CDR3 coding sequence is TGTGCCTGGAGTCGGGACAGGGCCCACGAGCAGTACTTC.